This entry lists 22 T cell receptor beta chains sequenced from one sample in a study of vaccination effects on CD4 cells after COVID-19. Viral peptide pool expansion of antigen-specific CD4+ T cells preceded sequencing in the ViraFEST assay. On day 10 of culture, CD4+ T cells were separated out. Each person got two doses of an mRNA SARS-CoV-2 vaccine, BNT162b2 or mRNA-1273. No antigen has been assigned to these receptors. Using immunoSEQ multiplex PCR, the repertoire was profiled, and TCRdb retains in-frame clones only, with some absent. Here the sample spans tens of thousands of clones, 74% being singletons. The sequences come from CD4+ T cells from PBMCs cultured with HCoV-229E spike peptides, collected after COVID-19 vaccination. These receptors were taken from a human donor who received a COVID-19 vaccine.

The sample holds a few counts of this clone. The CDR3 sequence is CASRRRNPNTGELFF. Written as DNA, the CDR3 is TGTGCCAGCCGTCGGCGGAACCCGAACACCGGGGAGCTGTTTTTT. The rearrangement joins TRBV6-5 to TRBJ2-2; D is ambiguous. The germline CDR1 and CDR2 sequences are MNHEY and SVGAGI. Between the trimmed V and J ends, which lost 8 bases and 0 bases, there was a span of 13 bases. The CDR3 consists of 15 residues.

This chain uses TRBV6-5 with TRBJ2-1; TRBD1 aligns across 8 bases. Germline values: CDR1 MNHEY, CDR2 SVGAGI. This CDR3 is 16 amino acids long. Trimming took 2 bases from V and 0 from J; bases not matched to a gene: 3. The CDR3 nucleotides are TGTGCCAGCAGTTACCTCGACAGGGGCTCCTACAATGAGCAGTTCTTC. As protein: CASSYLDRGSYNEQFF.

The genes are TRBV5-6 and TRBJ2-1; 10 nucleotides agree with TRBD2. In germline, CDR1 is SGHDT, CDR2 YYEEEE. The CDR3 has 13 amino acids. V gave up 6 bases and J gave up 9 bases; unmatched junction bases: 6. CDR3 DNA: TGTGCCAGCATTCTGCTAGCGGGGGCTGAGCAGTTCTTC. It translates to CASILLAGAEQFF. Together with reference TRBV5-6 and TRBJ2-1, the CDR3 gives the full variable domain: DAGVTQSPTHLIKTRGQQVTLRCSPKSGHDTVSWYQQALGQGPQFIFQYYEEEERQRGNFPDRFSGHQFPNYSSELNVNALLLGDSALYLCASILLAGAEQFFGPGTRLTVL.

The rearrangement links TRBV24-1 to TRBJ2-5; the match to TRBD1 covers 10 bases. Germline V lookup: CDR1 KGHDR, CDR2 SFDVKD. Unmatched junction bases numbered 5, after V lost 4 bases and J lost 4 bases. This CDR3 region has 15 residues. The CDR3 region has the DNA TGTGCCACCAGTGACCCTGGACAGGGGGTAGAGACCCAGTACTTC. Translating it yields CATSDPGQGVETQYF.

This clone was picked up a small number of times. The J gene is TRBJ1-1, the V gene TRBV6-5; TRBD1 matches at 7 bases. The CDR3 runs 16 residues. CDR1 MNHEY and CDR2 SVGAGI come from the germline V gene. J gave up 3 bases and V 2 bases, and 9 bases lay outside the gene matches. Here the CDR3 DNA reads TGTGCCAGCAGTTACGGGACAACAGACAGGGACACTGAAGCTTTCTTT. As protein: CASSYGTTDRDTEAFF.

V usage is TRBV3-1 (or the pseudogene TRBV3-2) and J usage is TRBJ2-5, with 10 positions matching TRBD2. The ends lost 6 bases at V and 5 bases at J; junction bases unmatched: 6. CDR1 and CDR2 (germline): LGHDT, YNNKEL (reference sequence). The length of the CDR3 is 14 residues. The CDR3 nucleotides read TGTGCCAGCAGTCGGACTAGCGGTCATGAGACCCAGTACTTC. Translation gives CASSRTSGHETQYF.

V and J are TRBV7-2 and TRBJ1-3; no reliable D call. CDR3 size: 16 residues. CDR1 is SGHTA, CDR2 FQGNSA, per germline. V was trimmed by 4 bases and J by 1 base, leaving 14 bases between them. CDR3 loop: CASSYRGRGSGNTIYF. CDR3 sequence (DNA): TGTGCCAGCAGCTACCGCGGGCGAGGTTCTGGAAACACCATATATTTT. Combining the CDR3 with reference TRBV7-2 and TRBJ1-3 gives the whole variable domain GAGVSQSPSNKVTEKGKDVELRCDPISGHTALYWYRQSLGQGLEFLIYFQGNSAPDKSGLPSDRFSAERTGGSVSTLTIQRTQQEDSAVYLCASSYRGRGSGNTIYFGEGSWLTVV.

The V call is TRBV5-5, the J call TRBJ1-1; possibly TRBD1 for D (5 bases). The germline V and J ends were trimmed by 0 bases and 6 bases, with 15 bases remaining between them. Germline V CDR1 and CDR2: SGHKS, YYEKEE (reference sequence). This CDR3 spans 15 amino acids. CDR3 sequence: CASSLAMGVLSEAFF. Written as DNA, the CDR3 is TGTGCCAGCAGCTTGGCGATGGGGGTGCTATCTGAAGCTTTCTTT.

This chain joins TRBV11-2 and TRBJ2-1; TRBD2 matches at 10 bases. The CDR3 consists of 15 residues. The V gene's germline CDR1 is SGHAT and CDR2 FQNNGV. V dropped 0 bases and J dropped 11; count of bases not matched to a gene: 7. CDR3 residues: CASSLEGSGGKKQFF. CDR3 bases: TGTGCCAGCAGCTTAGAAGGTAGCGGGGGGAAGAAGCAGTTCTTC.

The genes are TRBV27 and TRBJ1-2, with D perhaps TRBD1 (5 bases). The CDR3 runs to 13 residues. V was pared by 4 bases and J by 8 bases, with 14 bases between. Germline assignment: CDR1 MNHEY and CDR2 SMNVEV (reference sequence). CDR3 residues: CASSWGTSGGYTF. CDR3 nucleotide sequence: TGTGCCAGCAGTTGGGGGACCTCTGGAGGCTACACCTTC.

The J gene is TRBJ1-5, the V gene TRBV30, with 7 bases fitting TRBD1. The ends lost 2 bases at V and 2 bases at J; junction bases unmatched: 6. The CDR3 consists of 15 residues. Germline V gene data show CDR1 as GTSNPN and CDR2 as SVGIG (reference sequence). In DNA form, the CDR3 reads TGTGCCTGGAGTATACAGGACAGGCGCAATCAGCCCCAGCATTTT. It codes for CAWSIQDRRNQPQHF.

This clone occurred a few times. The CDR3 protein is CASSQTGRQPQHF. DNA of the CDR3: TGTGCCAGCAGCCAGACAGGCCGACAGCCCCAGCATTTT. The rearrangement joins TRBV14 to TRBJ1-5; maybe TRBD1 (6 bases). Trimming shortened V by 3 bases and J by 7 bases, and 10 bases separated the two germline ends. The CDR3 sequence is 13 residues long. Per the germline V gene, CDR1 is SGHDN and CDR2 is FVKESK. The full variable domain, completed using reference TRBV14 and TRBJ1-5, is EAGVTQFPSHSVIEKGQTVTLRCDPISGHDNLYWYRRVMGKEIKFLLHFVKESKQDESGMPNNRFLAERTGGTYSTLKVQPAELEDSGVYFCASSQTGRQPQHFGDGTRLSIL.

The CDR3 DNA reads TGTGCCAGTACCCTGGAAGGTAGAGGAAACACCATATATTTT. It encodes CASTLEGRGNTIYF. The chain is built from TRBV19 and TRBJ1-3, with D uncertain. The V end was cut by 7 bases, the J end by 4 bases, with 14 bases between. The CDR3 has 14 amino acids. The germline V gene encodes CDR1 LNHDA and CDR2 SQIVND (reference sequence).

The gene calls are TRBV15 and TRBJ1-2, with unresolved D. The ends were cut back, 1 base at V and 3 bases at J, with 6 bases in the middle. Germline assignment: CDR1 LNHNV and CDR2 YYDKDF (reference sequence). The CDR3 loop spans 13 amino acids. CDR3 region: CATSRGVDYGYTF. Written as DNA, the CDR3 is TGTGCCACCAGCAGAGGGGTAGACTATGGCTACACCTTC.

The chain employs TRBV5-1 and TRBJ2-3; perhaps TRBD2 as D (5 bases). The V end lost 4 bases, the J end lost 0 bases, and 15 bases lay between the germline ends. Germline-derived CDR1 and CDR2 are SGHRS and YFSETQ. This CDR3 has 16 residues. CDR3 region: CASSPYLSGSTDTQYF. CDR3 DNA sequence: TGCGCCAGCAGCCCATACCTGAGCGGTAGCACAGATACGCAGTATTTT.

This chain connects TRBV6-5 to TRBJ2-3; possibly TRBD2 for D (5 bases). Germline V lookup: CDR1 MNHEY, CDR2 SVGAGI. Trimming shortened V by 6 bases and J by 0 bases, and 7 bases separated the two germline ends. There are 13 residues in the CDR3. In nucleotides, the CDR3 is TGTGCCAGCAGGGACTTAAGCACAGATACGCAGTATTTT. Its translation is CASRDLSTDTQYF.

The chain recombines TRBV20-1 with TRBJ2-1, with D maybe TRBD1 (6 bases). Trimming stripped 3 bases from V and 10 bases from J, with 13 bases between. This CDR3 is 12 amino acids long. CDR1 and CDR2 (germline): DFQATT, SNEGSKA (reference sequence). For the CDR3, the DNA is TGCAGTGCTAGTAAACAGGGCCAAGAGCAGTTCTTC. It yields the protein CSASKQGQEQFF.

V usage is TRBV3-1 (or the pseudogene TRBV3-2) and J usage is TRBJ2-5, with D possibly being TRBD1 or TRBD2 (5 bases each). The CDR3 is 13 amino acids. CDR1 and CDR2 from the germline V gene are LGHDT and YNNKEL (reference sequence). V was cut by 0 bases and J by 5 bases, with 7 bases left in between. The CDR3 sequence is CASSQEGTETQYF. DNA for the CDR3: TGTGCCAGCAGCCAAGAGGGGACGGAGACCCAGTACTTC.

The chain's CDR3 is CASSGRTTGGAERGYTF. DNA for the CDR3: TGTGCCAGCAGTGGACGGACTACAGGGGGCGCTGAGAGAGGCTACACCTTC. The gene calls are TRBV5-6 and TRBJ1-2; 9 bases are shared with TRBD1. This CDR3 spans 17 amino acids. The J segment lost 8 bases and the V segment lost 5 bases, leaving 19 bases of the junction unmatched. From germline, CDR1 is SGHDT and CDR2 YYEEEE. Drawing the rest from reference TRBV5-6 and TRBJ1-2, the complete variable domain is DAGVTQSPTHLIKTRGQQVTLRCSPKSGHDTVSWYQQALGQGPQFIFQYYEEEERQRGNFPDRFSGHQFPNYSSELNVNALLLGDSALYLCASSGRTTGGAERGYTFGSGTRLTVV.

In this sample, this clone turned up a few times. The chain employs TRBV5-1 and TRBJ2-2; 10 bases map to TRBD1. Looked up from germline, CDR1 is SGHRS and CDR2 is YFSETQ. V gave up 4 bases and J gave up 7 bases; unmatched junction bases: 7. The CDR3 runs to 15 residues. CDR3 sequence reads: CASSPLGQGYGELFF. The CDR3 nucleotides are TGCGCCAGCAGCCCCCTGGGACAGGGGTACGGGGAGCTGTTTTTT.

V is TRBV3-1 (or the pseudogene TRBV3-2) and J is TRBJ1-4; 10 positions match TRBD1. Per germline, CDR1 LGHDT and CDR2 YNNKEL (reference sequence). V shed 1 base and J 6 bases; nucleotides not matched to a gene: 14. This CDR3 spans 19 amino acids. The CDR3 spells CASSQGDHLTGGGDEKLFF. The CDR3 DNA follows: TGTGCCAGCAGCCAAGGCGATCATCTGACAGGGGGCGGGGATGAAAAACTGTTTTTT.

The chain uses TRBV2 and TRBJ1-1; D call uncertain. V was pared by 3 bases and J by 2 bases, with 10 bases between. The CDR3 loop spans 14 amino acids. CDR1 is SNHLY and CDR2 is FYNNEI in the germline V gene. CDR3 in DNA: TGTGCCAGCAGTGACTCCGAGACTAACACTGAAGCTTTCTTT. This sequence encodes CASSDSETNTEAFF.